This record covers a single TCR beta chain. The CDR3 consists of 16 residues. Trimming pared 4 bases from V and 4 bases from J, leaving 19 bases between. CDR1 is LNHDA, CDR2 SQIVND, per germline (reference sequence). The data are from a study of T cell changes during pregnancy in multiple sclerosis. Sequencing used immunoSEQ multiplex PCR; TCRdb keeps in-frame clones, though not all of them. The repertoire holds some 60,000 clones, with about 94% as singletons. The V and J genes are TRBV19 and TRBJ2-5, with no clear D. This sample comprised CD4+ T cells from peripheral blood mononuclear cells, obtained before pregnancy. The clonotype originates from a female donor with multiple sclerosis, enrolled in a pregnancy study. For the CDR3, the DNA is TGTGCCAGTAGTACCCCCTCGGGTCATCTGGGAGAGACCCAGTACTTC. This translates into CASSTPSGHLGETQYF.